This record covers a single T cell receptor beta chain. What it recognizes is unknown. All patients' tumors stained robustly positive for Merkel cell polyomavirus Large T antigen by immunohistochemistry. The CDR3 has 16 amino acids. The germline V and J ends were trimmed by 4 bases and 10 bases, with 20 bases remaining between them. Germline V gene data show CDR1 as MNHEY and CDR2 as SMNVEV (reference sequence). The method was immunoSEQ multiplex PCR; TCRdb's version includes in-frame clones alone and lacks a portion of them. The table lists 2,800 or so clones, about 83% of them singletons. The source of the sample is a study of tumor-infiltrating T cells and Merkel cell polyomavirus. Looking at the study overall: The study examined CD8+ T cells specific for the Merkel cell polyomavirus KLL epitope. Chemotherapy, radiation and immunotherapies were given, not standardized across patients.

General study points: Among about 400 unique KLL-specific TRB sequences, only one clonotype was public.

The sequence came from a man aged 50 to 59 with Merkel cell carcinoma. Sequencing used tumor tissue. This chain connects TRBV27 to TRBJ1-6; the D gene is possibly TRBD1 (6 bases). The CDR3 spells CASSSQGSPFWSPLHF. CDR3 bases: TGTGCCAGCAGTTCGCAGGGGAGTCCTTTCTGGTCACCCCTCCACTTT.